The 23 T cell receptor beta chains below come from one sample, sequenced in a study of cytotoxic CD8 clonotypes in ibrutinib-treated CLL. Sequencing used immunoSEQ multiplex PCR; TCRdb keeps in-frame clones, though not all of them. The data show roughly 45,000 clones, with 60% to 70% seen just once and around a fifth held by the top ten. Sequenced material: PBMCs, taken after 24 months of ibrutinib treatment. The receptor source for this set is a human donor with chronic lymphocytic leukemia.

The chain carries TRBV30 and TRBJ1-1; 11 bases map to TRBD1. J gave up 11 bases and V 5 bases, and 13 bases lay outside the gene matches. The V gene's germline CDR1 is GTSNPN and CDR2 SVGIG (reference sequence). The CDR3 totals 14 residues. Here the CDR3 DNA reads TGTGCCTGGGACCTCAAAAGGGACAGGGGGTTGGCTTTCTTT. This codes for CAWDLKRDRGLAFF.

This sequence joins TRBV5-4 and TRBJ2-7, with a weak D call TRBD1 (6 bases). Germline CDR1 is SGHNT and CDR2 is YYREEE (reference sequence). Trimming stripped 0 bases from V and 2 bases from J, with 12 bases between. This CDR3 comprises 15 residues. The CDR3 coding sequence is TGTGCCAGCAGCTTGGCCGCTGGACAGCCCTACGAGCAGTACTTC. Protein: CASSLAAGQPYEQYF. The whole variable domain, remainder taken from reference TRBV5-4 and TRBJ2-7, is ETGVTQSPTHLIKTRGQQVTLRCSSQSGHNTVSWYQQALGQGPQFIFQYYREEENGRGNFPPRFSGLQFPNYSSELNVNALELDDSALYLCASSLAAGQPYEQYFGPGTRLTVT.

V is TRBV4-1 and J is TRBJ2-7; D is undetermined. V was clipped by 0 bases and J by 3 bases, with 18 bases between them. CDR3 length: 17 amino acids. CDR1 is MGHRA and CDR2 is YSYEKL in the germline V gene. The CDR3 sequence is CASSQDGSGESRYEQYF. CDR3 nucleotide sequence: TGCGCCAGCAGCCAAGATGGATCAGGCGAATCCCGCTACGAGCAGTACTTC.

The J gene is TRBJ2-1, the V gene TRBV2; D might be TRBD2 (5 bases). This CDR3 has 11 residues. Trimming stripped 8 bases from V and 8 bases from J, with 10 bases between. Germline V gives CDR1 SNHLY, CDR2 FYNNEI. CDR3 coding DNA: TGTGCCAGCGTGGGAGACCATGAGCAGTTCTTC. Amino acid sequence: CASVGDHEQFF.

The chain carries TRBV7-9 and TRBJ2-5; unclear D gene. V shed 8 bases and J shed 2 bases, with 12 bases lying between them. CDR1 is SEHNR and CDR2 is FQNEAQ in the germline V gene (reference sequence). The CDR3 runs to 13 residues. DNA of the CDR3: TGTGCCAGCTCCCCCCCCGGGCAAGAGACCCAGTACTTC. Translation gives CASSPPGQETQYF.

This clone was recorded a few times. The chain recombines TRBV9 with TRBJ1-2; maybe TRBD1 (6 bases). With 3 bases removed from V and 4 bases from J, the gap between germline ends came to 19 bases. Germline-derived CDR1 and CDR2 are SGDLS and YYNGEE. The CDR3 has 16 residues. The CDR3 region is CASSEGVFPSSYGYTF. The CDR3 DNA reads TGTGCCAGCAGCGAGGGGGTATTCCCATCGAGCTATGGCTACACCTTC.

The chain joins TRBV7-3 to TRBJ1-2; D gene unclear. Germline V CDR1 and CDR2: SGHTA, FQGTGA. Trimming took off 5 bases at V and 4 bases at J, with 11 bases between the two ends. The CDR3 spans 13 residues. DNA for the CDR3: TGTGCCAGCAGCCTGACCGGGTCCTATGGCTACACCTTC. It codes for CASSLTGSYGYTF.

In this sample, this clone turned up once. This sequence joins TRBV11-2 and TRBJ1-1; D gene ambiguous. The CDR3 has 12 amino acids. V was shortened by 6 bases and J by 5 bases, with 10 bases between the two germline ends. Germline lookup yields CDR1 SGHAT and CDR2 FQNNGV. The CDR3 region has the DNA TGTGCCAGCAGTTTTTATCGGACTGAAGCTTTCTTT. Translating gives CASSFYRTEAFF.

V is TRBV2 and J is TRBJ2-2, with D perhaps being TRBD1 or TRBD2 (5 bases each). V was shortened by 11 bases and J by 5 bases, with 15 bases between the two germline ends. This CDR3 has 13 amino acids. Germline V lookup: CDR1 SNHLY, CDR2 FYNNEI. The CDR3 region has the DNA TGTGCCCCGGGGCGGATGGGGACCGGGGAGCTGTTTTTT. Translating it yields CAPGRMGTGELFF.

CDR3 protein: CASSARLAGGFNEQFF. The CDR3 nucleotides are TGTGCCAGCAGCGCCAGACTAGCGGGAGGATTCAATGAGCAGTTCTTC. The V call is TRBV9, the J call TRBJ2-1, with 13 bases lining up with TRBD2. Germline V gene lookup returns CDR1 SGDLS and CDR2 YYNGEE. The CDR3 runs to 16 residues. V shed 3 bases and J 6 bases; nucleotides not matched to a gene: 6.

This chain connects TRBV27 to TRBJ2-2; maybe TRBD2 (6 bases). The length of the CDR3 is 17 residues. CDR1 MNHEY and CDR2 SMNVEV come from the germline V gene (reference sequence). V lost 3 bases to trimming and J lost 1 base, with 15 bases between them. The CDR3 DNA reads TGTGCCAGCAGTTTCGGAGCGCTTAGCGGGAACACCGGGGAGCTGTTTTTT. Its translation is CASSFGALSGNTGELFF.

This clone occurred once. The gene calls are TRBV6-1 and TRBJ1-2, with D unclear. The V gene lost 6 bases and the J gene lost 0 bases, with 11 bases spanning the gap. Germline V CDR1 and CDR2: MNHNS, SASEGT. The CDR3 spans 14 residues. The CDR3 here is CASRRDTSNYGYTF. The CDR3, as DNA: TGTGCCAGCAGGCGTGACACATCTAACTATGGCTACACCTTC.

Many counts were recorded for this clone. The chain links TRBV11-3 to TRBJ2-7; D is unresolved. CDR1 SGHNT and CDR2 YENEEA come from the germline V gene. The ends were cut back, 1 base at V and 6 bases at J, with 10 bases in the middle. The CDR3 consists of 13 residues. DNA for the CDR3: TGTGCCAGCAGCTTAGGGGCAAAGGCCGAGCAGTACTTC. Protein product: CASSLGAKAEQYF. Based on the CDR3 plus reference TRBV11-3 and TRBJ2-7, the full variable domain is EAGVVQSPRYKIIEKKQPVAFWCNPISGHNTLYWYLQNLGQGPELLIRYENEEAVDDSQLPKDRFSAERLKGVDSTLKIQPAELGDSAVYLCASSLGAKAEQYFGPGTRLTVT.

This chain links TRBV5-6 with TRBJ2-3; no reliable D call. The CDR3 has 15 amino acids. Germline V lookup: CDR1 SGHDT, CDR2 YYEEEE. The V gene lost 0 bases and the J gene lost 2 bases, with 10 bases spanning the gap. The CDR3 region has the DNA TGTGCCAGCAGCTTGGTCCAGGCCCACACAGATACGCAGTATTTT. Its protein product is CASSLVQAHTDTQYF.

This clone is termed medium-sized. The chain is built from TRBV11-2 and TRBJ2-3, with 11 bases identical to TRBD2. The trim removed 2 bases at V and 1 base at J, leaving 2 bases unmatched. In germline, CDR1 is SGHAT, CDR2 FQNNGV. The CDR3 is made up of 16 amino acids. Here the CDR3 reads CASSLSLAGGTDTQYF. CDR3 bases: TGTGCCAGCAGCTTATCACTAGCGGGGGGCACAGATACGCAGTATTTT.

This clone appeared once. The chain recombines TRBV7-9 with TRBJ2-7; 10 nucleotides agree with TRBD1. V lost 6 bases to trimming and J lost 6 bases; unmatched junction nucleotides: 17. CDR1 is SEHNR and CDR2 is FQNEAQ in the germline V gene (reference sequence). The CDR3 is 17 amino acids. DNA of the CDR3: TGTGCCAGCAGTCCCATTAGTGCCCGGGACAGGGGTGGCGAGCAGTACTTC. It encodes CASSPISARDRGGEQYF. Full variable domain (outside the CDR3, taken from reference TRBV7-9 and TRBJ2-7): DTGVSQNPRHKITKRGQNVTFRCDPISEHNRLYWYRQTLGQGPEFLTYFQNEAQLEKSRLLSDRFSAERPKGSFSTLEIQRTEQGDSAMYLCASSPISARDRGGEQYFGPGTRLTVT.

The V gene is TRBV9, the J gene TRBJ2-3, with 8 bases fitting TRBD2. CDR3 length equals 16 residues. CDR1 SGDLS and CDR2 YYNGEE come from the germline V gene. V lost 3 bases and J lost 4; bases outside the gene matches: 10. Written as DNA, the CDR3 is TGTGCCAGCAGCGGTACAGGCCCGGGGGGGGCAGATACGCAGTATTTT. Its protein is CASSGTGPGGADTQYF.

The chain recombines TRBV19 with TRBJ1-5; possible D gene TRBD1, 5 bases. The CDR3 consists of 12 residues. Germline V gene lookup returns CDR1 LNHDA and CDR2 SQIVND (reference sequence). Trimming left V 8 bases short and J 5 bases short, with 10 bases between. CDR3 DNA: TGTGCCAGTCGGATAGGGGATCAGCCCCAGCATTTT. Translation gives CASRIGDQPQHF. Supplemented by reference TRBV19 and TRBJ1-5, the full variable domain reads DGGITQSPKYLFRKEGQNVTLSCEQNLNHDAMYWYRQDPGQGLRLIYYSQIVNDFQKGDIAEGYSVSREKKESFPLTVTSAQKNPTAFYLCASRIGDQPQHFGDGTRLSIL.

The genes are TRBV5-1 and TRBJ1-1; no clear D gene. Trimming removed 3 bases at V and 1 base at J, with 10 bases between. Germline V lookup: CDR1 SGHRS, CDR2 YFSETQ. This CDR3 contains 14 residues. The CDR3 nucleotides are TGCGCCAGCAGCTACGACGGGAGGAACACTGAAGCTTTCTTT. Its protein is CASSYDGRNTEAFF.

The gene calls are TRBV30 and TRBJ2-3; 11 bases are a match to TRBD2. The ends lost 2 bases at V and 5 bases at J; junction bases unmatched: 18. There are 19 residues in the CDR3. Germline CDR1 reads GTSNPN; CDR2 reads SVGIG (reference sequence). For the CDR3, the DNA is TGTGCCTGGAGTTGGAGCTCCGTAGCGGGGGGGCCGAGCGGAGATACGCAGTATTTT. Protein product: CAWSWSSVAGGPSGDTQYF.

This clone was picked up many times. The chain is built from TRBV18 and TRBJ2-2; perhaps TRBD2 as D (6 bases). The V gene's germline CDR1 is KGHSH and CDR2 LQKENI. The ends were cut back, 5 bases at V and 5 bases at J, with 12 bases in the middle. The CDR3 has 14 amino acids. The CDR3 spells CASSGLEGTGELFF. The CDR3 bases are TGTGCCAGCTCAGGACTGGAGGGGACCGGGGAGCTGTTTTTT.

The gene calls are TRBV7-6 and TRBJ1-1; 9 nucleotides match TRBD1. V was clipped by 5 bases and J by 1 base; unmatched bases: 11. This CDR3 has 17 residues. CDR1 and CDR2 (germline): SGHVS, FNYEAQ. In nucleotides, the CDR3 is TGTGCCAGCAGCCACTTGGGACAGGGTGTAGGGAACACTGAAGCTTTCTTT. It yields the protein CASSHLGQGVGNTEAFF.

This clone was recorded only once. The rearrangement links TRBV28 to TRBJ1-1; no definite D call. V gave up 2 bases and J gave up 6 bases, with 7 bases separating them. CDR3 size: 12 residues. Germline V gene lookup returns CDR1 MDHEN and CDR2 SYDVKM. CDR3 sequence reads: CASSLEVPEAFF. The DNA for the CDR3 is TGTGCCAGCAGTTTAGAGGTTCCTGAAGCTTTCTTT.